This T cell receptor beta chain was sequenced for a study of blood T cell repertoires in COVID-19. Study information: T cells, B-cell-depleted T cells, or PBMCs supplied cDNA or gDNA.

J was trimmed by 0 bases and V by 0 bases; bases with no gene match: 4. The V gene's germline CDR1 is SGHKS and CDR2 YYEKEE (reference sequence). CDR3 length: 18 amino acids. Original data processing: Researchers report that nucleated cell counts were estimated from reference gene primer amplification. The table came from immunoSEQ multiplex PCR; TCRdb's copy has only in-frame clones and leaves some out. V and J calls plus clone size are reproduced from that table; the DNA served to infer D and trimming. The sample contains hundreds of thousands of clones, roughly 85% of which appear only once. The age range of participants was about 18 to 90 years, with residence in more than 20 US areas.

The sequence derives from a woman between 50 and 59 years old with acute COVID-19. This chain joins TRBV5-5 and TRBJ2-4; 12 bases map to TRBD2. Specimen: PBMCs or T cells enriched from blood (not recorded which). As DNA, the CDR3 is TGTGCCAGCAGCTTGGCTAGCGGGGGGGCCGTAGCCAAAAACATTCAGTACTTC. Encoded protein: CASSLASGGAVAKNIQYF.